This T cell receptor beta chain was identified during a study of cytomegalovirus exposure and HLA in healthy donors. The study, taken as a whole, reports: Productive status was seen about 90% or about 30% of the time for most TCR beta V segments in an earlier analysis. Overall, about 160 TCR beta chains were annotated as cytomegalovirus-associated. When presence/absence was analysed, sequencing depth was taken to be roughly uniform across donors.

The CDR3 consists of 13 residues. Trimming took 5 bases from V and 9 from J; bases not matched to a gene: 7. Germline V gives CDR1 MNHEY, CDR2 SMNVEV (reference sequence). A few counts support this clone. Its antigen is as yet unknown. Researchers ran the PCR with 60 Vbeta and 13 Jbeta primers. The assay was immunoSEQ multiplex PCR, and TCRdb's table has in-frame clones only and misses some. Here the sample spans fewer than 150,000 clones, about 85% being singletons. The material sequenced was PBMCs. V usage is TRBV27 and J usage is TRBJ1-5; 7 positions match TRBD1. This sequence originates from a woman under 40 in good health and CMV-seropositive. The CDR3: CASSRDRWGPQHF. The CDR3 DNA reads as TGTGCCAGCAGTCGGGACAGATGGGGGCCCCAGCATTTT.